The 19 T cell receptor beta chains below were found in one sample sequenced in a study of T cells in Graves' hyperthyroidism and ophthalmopathy. Using RNA transcripts as the source, TCR beta CDR3 regions were amplified. Primed by the HTBI set, a first-round RT-PCR was run on the TCR CDR3. A single record per CDR3 protein comes from TCRdb applying MiXCR to the multiplex PCR reads. The sample includes about 720,000 distinct CDR3 sequences, roughly a sixth of them seen just once. Material: blood. These receptors were collected from a woman between 45 and 60 years old with Graves' hyperthyroidism that later progressed to Graves' ophthalmopathy.

This clonotype was detected only a few times. The chain has TRBV20-1 and TRBJ2-7, with 7 bases lining up with TRBD1. With V trimmed by 1 base and J by 0 bases, 9 bases remained unmatched. The V gene's germline CDR1 is DFQATT and CDR2 SNEGSKA (reference sequence). CDR3 length: 16 residues. The CDR3: CSARAVGTAYSYEQYF. The CDR3 nucleotides are TGCAGTGCTAGAGCGGTAGGGACAGCCTACTCCTACGAGCAGTACTTC.

This clonotype was counted between two and nine times. This sequence joins TRBV30 and TRBJ1-5; D ambiguous. Trimming took 0 bases from V and 3 from J, leaving 9 bases between them. Germline CDR1 and CDR2: GTSNPN and SVGIG (reference sequence). This CDR3 is 14 amino acids long. CDR3 loop: CAWSVRGFNQPQHF. The CDR3 nucleotides are TGTGCCTGGAGTGTACGTGGCTTCAATCAGCCCCAGCATTTT.

This rearrangement joins TRBV6-1 to TRBJ2-3, with 8 bases lining up with TRBD1. In germline, CDR1 is MNHNS, CDR2 SASEGT. Trimming removed 6 bases from V and 0 bases from J; junction bases left unmatched: 5. The CDR3 covers 15 residues. In DNA, the CDR3 is TGTGCCAGCAGACTGAGACAGGGGAGCACAGATACGCAGTATTTT. This gives the protein CASRLRQGSTDTQYF.

In regard to this clonotype: Given a much more abundant clone one base away, this may be a read error. This chain connects TRBV7-9 to TRBJ2-1; D call uncertain. Between the trimmed V and J ends, which lost 1 base and 8 bases, there was a span of 3 bases. This CDR3 comprises 11 residues. CDR1 and CDR2 from the germline V gene are SEHNR and FQNEAQ (reference sequence). Written as DNA, the CDR3 is TGTGCCAGCAGCTTAGAGGATGAGCAGTTCTTC. This gives the protein CASSLEDEQFF.

This clonotype was counted a few times. The chain uses TRBV7-9 and TRBJ1-3; no clear D gene. CDR1 and CDR2 (germline): SEHNR, FQNEAQ (reference sequence). The V gene lost 1 base and the J gene lost 4 bases, with 14 bases spanning the gap. The CDR3 is 16 amino acids. The CDR3 DNA is TGTGCCAGCAGCTTAGATAGCCCCAGAGCCGGAAACACCATATATTTT. It translates to CASSLDSPRAGNTIYF.

This clonotype was seen a handful of times. CDR3 coding DNA: TGTGCCACCAGCAGAGATCGAGACAGTTTCTACGAGCAGTACTTC. This codes for CATSRDRDSFYEQYF. V and J are TRBV15 and TRBJ2-7; D may be TRBD1 (5 bases). Germline CDR1 LNHNV, CDR2 YYDKDF (reference sequence). This CDR3 spans 15 amino acids. Trimming took off 0 bases at V and 3 bases at J, with 12 bases between the two ends.

The CDR3 region is CSVDEGPRNTGELFF. The CDR3 region has the DNA TGCAGCGTTGATGAAGGGCCGCGGAACACCGGGGAGCTGTTTTTT. This chain links TRBV29-1 with TRBJ2-2; D ambiguous. Germline CDR1 SQVTM, CDR2 ANQGSEA. This CDR3 contains 15 residues. Trimming took 3 bases from V and 1 from J, leaving 12 bases between them.

This clonotype showed up many times. The chain employs TRBV12-3 or TRBV12-4 and TRBJ1-2; tentative D call: TRBD1 (5 bases). CDR3 size: 15 residues. Trimming stripped 0 bases from V and 3 bases from J, with 11 bases between. CDR3 sequence reads: CASSLAYGGDYGYTF. CDR3 nucleotides: TGTGCCAGCAGTTTAGCTTACGGAGGGGACTATGGCTACACCTTC.

This clonotype was found many times. V gene TRBV20-1 combines with J gene TRBJ2-7; TRBD1 matches at 8 bases. Germline assignment: CDR1 DFQATT and CDR2 SNEGSKA (reference sequence). This CDR3 has 14 residues. Trimming removed 1 base from V and 4 bases from J; junction bases left unmatched: 6. The CDR3 sequence: CSARGQGNLYEQYF. The CDR3 region has the DNA TGCAGTGCTAGAGGACAGGGGAATCTATACGAGCAGTACTTC.

The V call is TRBV18, the J call TRBJ1-3, with D possibly TRBD1 on 6 matching bases. The CDR3 runs to 15 residues. CDR1 KGHSH and CDR2 LQKENI come from the germline V gene. V gave up 2 bases and J gave up 2 bases, with 10 bases separating them. The CDR3 region has the DNA TGTGCCAGCTCACCAGAACAGGGAGCTGGAAACACCATATATTTT. It codes for CASSPEQGAGNTIYF.

This clonotype was picked up many times. This chain links TRBV12-3 or TRBV12-4 with TRBJ2-1, with 8 bases aligning to TRBD1. The CDR3 is 14 residues long. Trimming removed 3 bases from V and 5 bases from J; junction bases left unmatched: 3. CDR3 sequence reads: CASSFQGADNEQFF. The DNA for the CDR3 is TGTGCCAGCAGTTTCCAGGGGGCGGACAATGAGCAGTTCTTC.

CDR3 sequence (DNA): TGTGCCAGCAGCCAACGACAGGGGGGGTTCGATCAGCCCCAGCATTTT. Residues: CASSQRQGGFDQPQHF. This chain uses TRBV4-2 with TRBJ1-5; 9 nucleotides line up with TRBD1. The CDR3 consists of 16 residues. The germline CDR1 and CDR2 sequences are LGHNA and YNFKEQ. V lost 2 bases, J lost 5 bases, and 7 bases stayed unmatched.

The CDR3 region has the DNA TGTGCCAGCAGCGTTTTCGGGATGCCTCAAGAGACCCAGTACTTC. Encoded protein: CASSVFGMPQETQYF. J is TRBJ2-5 and V is TRBV9, with D perhaps matching TRBD2 (5 bases). The germline gives CDR1 SGDLS, CDR2 YYNGEE. The CDR3 runs 15 residues. V shed 2 bases and J shed 2 bases, with 13 bases lying between them.

Ten or more counts support this clonotype. The CDR3 DNA reads TGTGCCAGCAGCCCCGAGGGGTCCACTGAAGCTTTCTTT. Its protein is CASSPEGSTEAFF. The rearrangement uses TRBV9 and TRBJ1-1; D possibly corresponds to TRBD1 (5 bases). The germline gives CDR1 SGDLS, CDR2 YYNGEE. This CDR3 contains 13 residues. The germline V and J ends were trimmed by 4 bases and 4 bases, with 11 bases remaining between them.

In this sample, this clonotype turned up many times. The chain joins TRBV5-1 to TRBJ2-1, with 11 bases that match TRBD1. J gave up 7 bases and V 0 bases, and 3 bases lay outside the gene matches. Germline CDR1 is SGHRS and CDR2 is YFSETQ. The CDR3 length is 15 residues. CDR3 bases: TGCGCCAGCAGCTTGGGGACAGGGGGCTGGAATGAGCAGTTCTTC. This sequence encodes CASSLGTGGWNEQFF.

This clonotype was observed many times. V usage is TRBV27 and J usage is TRBJ2-6; 12 bases align to TRBD1. There are 13 residues in the CDR3. V shed 2 bases and J 14 bases; nucleotides not matched to a gene: 1. Germline V lookup: CDR1 MNHEY, CDR2 SMNVEV (reference sequence). The CDR3 region is CASSLGTGGLLTF. The DNA of the CDR3 is TGTGCCAGCAGTTTAGGGACAGGGGGCCTCCTGACTTTC.

This chain uses TRBV24-1 with TRBJ2-3; TRBD1 matches 11 bases. V shed 2 bases and J 6 bases; nucleotides not matched to a gene: 9. Germline values: CDR1 KGHDR, CDR2 SFDVKD. CDR3 length equals 17 residues. The CDR3 sequence: CATSDSDRGRERDTQYF. The CDR3 DNA follows: TGTGCCACCAGTGATTCGGACAGGGGGCGCGAAAGGGATACGCAGTATTTT.

This clonotype occurred once. The chain couples TRBV27 to TRBJ2-3; 9 bases match TRBD1. Germline V CDR1 and CDR2: MNHEY, SMNVEV (reference sequence). The CDR3 runs 15 residues. V lost 6 bases to trimming and J lost 2 bases; unmatched junction nucleotides: 6. CDR3 DNA: TGTGCCAGCAGGGCCGGGACAGGGTACACAGATACGCAGTATTTT. It encodes CASRAGTGYTDTQYF.

V gene TRBV12-3 or TRBV12-4 combines with J gene TRBJ2-1; D possibly uses TRBD1 or TRBD2 (5 bases each). The CDR3 is made up of 14 amino acids. Deletions cut 8 bases from V and 7 bases from J, with 18 bases between. Here the CDR3 reads CASVGAVGWNEQFF. The CDR3 coding sequence is TGTGCCAGCGTCGGGGCCGTCGGTTGGAATGAGCAGTTCTTC.